The clone carrying this TCR beta chain has just a few counts. This CDR3 spans 14 amino acids. The germline CDR1 and CDR2 sequences are SGHTA and FQGNSA. V lost 5 bases and J lost 2; bases outside the gene matches: 6. These data come from a study of T cell changes during pregnancy in multiple sclerosis. Only in-frame clones appear in the TCRdb table, and some are missing; sequencing was by immunoSEQ multiplex PCR. Among roughly 42,000 clones listed, roughly 89% were seen once. V is TRBV7-2 and J is TRBJ2-7; 7 bases are shared with TRBD2. This TCR came from a female donor with multiple sclerosis, enrolled in a pregnancy study. The specimen was CD4+ T cells from peripheral blood mononuclear cells, collected in the first trimester of pregnancy. CDR3 loop: CASSKAGPTYEQYF. For the CDR3, the DNA is TGTGCCAGCAGCAAAGCGGGACCTACCTACGAGCAGTACTTC. Complete variable domain (other parts from reference TRBV7-2 and TRBJ2-7): GAGVSQSPSNKVTEKGKDVELRCDPISGHTALYWYRQSLGQGLEFLIYFQGNSAPDKSGLPSDRFSAERTGGSVSTLTIQRTQQEDSAVYLCASSKAGPTYEQYFGPGTRLTVT.